The 24 T cell receptor beta chains below all came from one sample that was sequenced in a study of blood T cells in healthy people across ages. A second PCR, run for about 7 to 11 cycles, used a sample-barcoded 5' primer plus a J-beta primer mix. TCRdb reprocessed the 5' RACE reads with MiXCR, giving one entry per CDR3 protein. Of roughly 1.6 million distinct CDR3 sequences listed, 30% to 35% were seen once; the top ten hold roughly 10%. Sequencing was carried out using blood. The source of these receptors is a woman aged 25 to 39 in good health.

This clonotype occurred a few times. The chain joins TRBV4-2 to TRBJ2-3; D might be TRBD2 (6 bases). Germline V gene lookup returns CDR1 LGHNA and CDR2 YNFKEQ. V lost 8 bases, J lost 1 base, and 19 bases lay in between. This CDR3 region has 16 residues. CDR3 region: CASRRETSRGTDTQYF. The CDR3 DNA follows: TGTGCCAGCCGAAGAGAGACTAGTCGGGGCACAGATACGCAGTATTTT.

In this sample, this clonotype turned up a few times. V is TRBV2 and J is TRBJ2-5; weak D call: TRBD1 (5 bases). The CDR3 sequence is 12 residues long. The V and J ends lost 7 bases and 1 base respectively, with 7 bases between them. Germline lookup yields CDR1 SNHLY and CDR2 FYNNEI. CDR3 sequence: CASTDIQETQYF. CDR3 DNA: TGTGCCAGCACGGACATCCAAGAGACCCAGTACTTC.

In the case of this clonotype: At one end, the junction sequence differs from germline, possibly due to a read error. This sequence joins TRBV2 and TRBJ2-5, with TRBD2 as a possible D gene (6 bases). The J call may not be correct, given that the DNA end is closer to TRBJ2-7. The CDR3 runs to 13 residues. CDR1 is SNHLY and CDR2 is FYNNEI in the germline V gene. CDR3 protein: CASRVRDSHEQYF. CDR3 sequence (DNA): TGTGCCAGCAGGGTCCGGGACTCCCACGAGCAGTACTTC.

As DNA, the CDR3 is TGTGCCAGCAGCGTAGGGAACGGGTTTACAGAGACCCAGTACTTC. Protein: CASSVGNGFTETQYF. The chain recombines TRBV9 with TRBJ2-5, with D hard to call. V gave up 0 bases and J gave up 4 bases, with 13 bases separating them. The germline V gene has CDR1 SGDLS and CDR2 YYNGEE. This CDR3 has 15 residues. Supplemented by reference TRBV9 and TRBJ2-5, the full variable domain reads DSGVTQTPKHLITATGQRVTLRCSPRSGDLSVYWYQQSLDQGLQFLIQYYNGEERAKGNILERFSAQQFPDLHSELNLSSLELGDSALYFCASSVGNGFTETQYFGPGTRLLVL.

To note about this clonotype: A much larger clone lies one base from this, so it may be a read error. V gene TRBV7-2 combines with J gene TRBJ2-5; 11 bases line up with TRBD2. Germline CDR1 SGHTA, CDR2 FQGNSA. V trimming: 6 bases; J trimming: 9 bases; junction bases outside the gene matches: 9. This CDR3 spans 14 amino acids. CDR3 nucleotide sequence: TGTGCCAGCAGACTGACTAGCGGGGAGGAGCCCCAGTACTTC. Translating gives CASRLTSGEEPQYF.

This clonotype came up a few times. The chain employs TRBV7-2 and TRBJ2-7; 10 bases map to TRBD1. The V gene's germline CDR1 is SGHTA and CDR2 FQGNSA. This CDR3 contains 17 residues. Trimming took 5 bases from V and 7 from J; bases not matched to a gene: 17. The CDR3 bases are TGTGCCAGCAGCGTAAGAGTTGGGACAGGGGCGACGGGGGAGCAGTACTTC. Residues: CASSVRVGTGATGEQYF.

The V and J genes are TRBV2 and TRBJ2-3; tentatively, D is TRBD2 (5 bases). Germline V CDR1 and CDR2: SNHLY, FYNNEI. V was trimmed by 1 base and J by 1 base, leaving 21 bases between them. This CDR3 is 19 amino acids long. DNA for the CDR3: TGTGCCAGCAGTGAAGTAAGCGCGGGCCAGCGGAAAGGCACAGATACGCAGTATTTT. Its translation is CASSEVSAGQRKGTDTQYF.

The table lists this clonotype with a few counts. One end of the junction is discordant with germline, which a read error may explain. The V call is TRBV10-3, the J call TRBJ2-3, with 7 bases aligning to TRBD1. CDR1 is ENHRY, CDR2 SYGVKD, per germline. The CDR3 sequence is 14 residues long. For the CDR3, the DNA is TGTGCCATCAGAACCGGGACAGCGACAGATATGCAGTATTTT. This gives the protein CAIRTGTATDMQYF.

This clonotype appeared many times. The rearrangement links TRBV7-3 to TRBJ2-3; 11 bases map to TRBD2. The CDR3 runs to 15 residues. The trim removed 4 bases at V and 1 base at J, leaving 1 base unmatched. CDR1 SGHTA and CDR2 FQGTGA come from the germline V gene. The CDR3: CASSWGLAGTDTQYF. The CDR3 DNA reads TGTGCCAGCAGCTGGGGACTAGCGGGCACAGATACGCAGTATTTT.

The chain recombines TRBV28 with TRBJ2-7, with D possibly TRBD1 on 5 matching bases. CDR1 is MDHEN, CDR2 SYDVKM, per germline. The CDR3 consists of 12 residues. V was trimmed by 7 bases and J by 6 bases, leaving 13 bases between them. This CDR3 is CASKLRGSEQYF. In DNA form, the CDR3 reads TGTGCCAGCAAACTAAGGGGTAGCGAGCAGTACTTC. The full variable domain, with the rest looked up from reference TRBV28 and TRBJ2-7, is DVKVTQSSRYLVKRTGEKVFLECVQDMDHENMFWYRQDPGLGLRLIYFSYDVKMKEKGDIPEGYSVSREKKERFSLILESASTNQTSMYLCASKLRGSEQYFGPGTRLTVT.

V gene TRBV29-1 combines with J gene TRBJ1-1, with 10 positions matching TRBD1. V was pared by 8 bases and J by 3 bases, with 9 bases of the junction left unmatched. CDR1 and CDR2 (germline): SQVTM, ANQGSEA. The CDR3 runs 14 residues. Written as DNA, the CDR3 is TGCAGCACAACGACAGGGGGCTGGGACACTGAAGCTTTCTTT. This encodes CSTTTGGWDTEAFF.

This clonotype has only a few counts. The rearrangement joins TRBV20-1 to TRBJ2-1; D is possibly TRBD1 or TRBD2 (5 bases each). There are 16 residues in the CDR3. The V gene lost 0 bases and the J gene lost 0 bases, with 12 bases spanning the gap. The V gene's germline CDR1 is DFQATT and CDR2 SNEGSKA (reference sequence). CDR3 in amino acids: CSARDAGTSSYNEQFF. CDR3 nucleotide sequence: TGCAGTGCTAGAGATGCCGGGACGAGCTCCTACAATGAGCAGTTCTTC.

The chain links TRBV6-5 to TRBJ2-1; the D gene is possibly TRBD1 (5 bases). The CDR3 extends over 13 amino acids. Germline V lookup: CDR1 MNHEY, CDR2 SVGAGI. V shed 2 bases and J shed 9 bases, with 11 bases lying between them. CDR3 in DNA: TGTGCCAGCAGTTACGTAGGGGATGGTGAGCAGTTCTTC. It encodes CASSYVGDGEQFF.

The V gene is TRBV9, the J gene TRBJ1-6; D unresolved. Per the germline V gene, CDR1 is SGDLS and CDR2 is YYNGEE. V lost 3 bases, J lost 9 bases, and 16 bases lay in between. The CDR3 totals 15 residues. The CDR3 is CASSGGGGSGSPLHF. In nucleotides, the CDR3 is TGTGCCAGCAGCGGAGGCGGAGGGTCGGGTTCACCCCTCCACTTT.

This clonotype has just a few counts. CDR3 coding DNA: TGTGCCATCAGTGAGTCGCGGGGGGCCATCAATGAGCAGTTCTTC. Translation gives CAISESRGAINEQFF. The gene calls are TRBV10-3 and TRBJ2-1; 8 positions match TRBD2. This CDR3 is built from 15 residues. CDR1 and CDR2 (germline): ENHRY, SYGVKD. V lost 0 bases to trimming and J lost 6 bases; unmatched junction nucleotides: 4.

The table lists this clonotype with many counts. This chain uses TRBV10-3 with TRBJ1-2, with D perhaps matching TRBD1 (5 bases). The CDR3 covers 13 residues. From germline, CDR1 is ENHRY and CDR2 SYGVKD. V gave up 2 bases and J gave up 3 bases, with 7 bases separating them. CDR3 nucleotides: TGTGCCATCAGTGAGGCAGGGTACTATGGCTACACCTTC. Translating it yields CAISEAGYYGYTF.

In this sample, this clonotype turned up many times. This rearrangement joins TRBV6-2 or TRBV6-3 to TRBJ2-7; D remains ambiguous. CDR1 MNHEY and CDR2 SVGEGT come from the germline V gene. The CDR3 extends over 12 amino acids. Trimming took 4 bases from V and 4 from J, leaving 8 bases between them. CDR3 DNA sequence: TGTGCCAGCAGTTCTGCGAGGTACGAGCAGTACTTC. Translated, it gives CASSSARYEQYF.

This clonotype was seen only a few times. This chain connects TRBV6-1 to TRBJ1-6; D gene uncertain. The CDR3 extends over 13 amino acids. Germline V gene lookup returns CDR1 MNHNS and CDR2 SASEGT. V was shortened by 3 bases and J by 10 bases, with 10 bases between the two germline ends. The CDR3 is CASSERVASPLHF. The CDR3 nucleotides are TGTGCCAGCAGTGAGCGGGTTGCCTCACCCCTCCACTTT.

In this sample, this clonotype turned up a few times. An end of the junction differs from the germline gene, which may be a read error. The chain recombines TRBV20-1 with TRBJ2-7, with 11 bases aligning to TRBD2. The CDR3 length is 14 residues. Per the germline V gene, CDR1 is DFQATT and CDR2 is SNEGSKA (reference sequence). The CDR3 sequence: CIASYSGGADGQYF. The CDR3 region has the DNA TGCATTGCTAGCTATAGCGGGGGGGCTGATGGGCAGTACTTC.

The chain combines TRBV30 with TRBJ1-2; unclear D gene. V lost 5 bases to trimming and J lost 4 bases, with 17 bases between them. This CDR3 region has 14 residues. The germline V gene has CDR1 GTSNPN and CDR2 SVGIG (reference sequence). The chain's CDR3 is CAWGALDGAYGYTF. The DNA of the CDR3 is TGTGCCTGGGGTGCGCTGGACGGAGCCTATGGCTACACCTTC. Full variable domain (missing parts from reference TRBV30 and TRBJ1-2): SQTIHQWPATLVQPVGSPLSLECTVEGTSNPNLYWYRQAAGRGLQLLFYSVGIGQISSEVPQNLSASRPQDRQFILSSKKLLLSDSGFYLCAWGALDGAYGYTFGSGTRLTVV.

Notes on this clonotype: At one end the junction does not follow the germline gene, possibly because of a read error. J is TRBJ1-2 and V is TRBV12-3 or TRBV12-4; D gene uncertain. The CDR3 runs 14 residues. Written as DNA, the CDR3 is TGTGCCAGCAGTCCCGACGGGTCTAACTATGACTACACCTTC. It specifies CASSPDGSNYDYTF.

Concerning this clonotype itself: Since a much larger clone is just one base distant, this may be a read error. This chain uses TRBV5-1 with TRBJ2-1, with no clear D. Trimming cost V 0 bases and J 6 bases, with 13 bases left between them. From germline, CDR1 is SGHRS and CDR2 YFSETQ. This CDR3 has 15 amino acids. CDR3 in DNA: TGCGCCAGCAGCTTGGGAAGTTTCTCAAGCAATGAGCAGTTCTTC. Translation gives CASSLGSFSSNEQFF.

The rearrangement links TRBV7-2 to TRBJ2-3, with a weak D call TRBD1 (6 bases). This CDR3 is 14 amino acids long. Germline assignment: CDR1 SGHTA and CDR2 FQGNSA. The V end was cut by 4 bases, the J end by 10 bases, with 18 bases between. This chain's CDR3 is CASSSNLIRGAQYF. The CDR3 DNA sequence: TGTGCCAGCAGCTCAAATCTTATCAGGGGTGCGCAGTATTTT.

There are a few counts of this clonotype. The CDR3 loop reads CASSTLPGTSTTTGELFF. In DNA, the CDR3 is TGTGCCAGCAGCACATTACCCGGGACTAGCACCACCACCGGGGAGCTGTTTTTT. The chain uses TRBV7-9 and TRBJ2-2; TRBD2 matches 9 bases. Germline V CDR1 and CDR2: SEHNR, FQNEAQ (reference sequence). The CDR3 totals 18 residues. V was pared by 5 bases and J by 4 bases, with 14 bases of the junction left unmatched.